A selection of T cell receptor beta chains follows, all from one sample in a study of shared clonotypes between healthy human individuals. Measured with immunoSEQ multiplex PCR; TCRdb has only the in-frame clones, and not every one. Counted here are around 640,000 clones, approximately 96% occurring once; the ten biggest clones make up roughly 0.12%. Material for sequencing was naive CD8+ T cells sorted from blood. These receptors were collected from a woman in her thirties in good health. Each CDR3 is given with its conserved first and last residue. A D gene is named only where the DNA matches it firmly. Size is stated for part of the rows, as once, few or many counts, or as a class when the clone is expanded.

j_gene | d_gene | abundance | v_gene | CDR3aa | CDR3nt
TRBJ2-1 | TRBD2 | . | TRBV10-3 | CAISGQGNLAGGPKSYNEQFF | TGTGCCATCAGCGGACAGGGGAACCTAGCGGGAGGGCCGAAGTCCTACAATGAGCAGTTCTTC
TRBJ2-6 | . | . | TRBV27 | CASSNLGRSSGANVLTF | TGTGCCAGCAGTAACTTGGGACGGAGCTCTGGGGCCAACGTCCTGACTTTC
TRBJ2-7 | TRBD1 | . | TRBV5-1 | CASSSHGTGGYEQYF | TGCGCCAGCAGCTCACACGGGACAGGGGGCTACGAGCAGTACTTC
TRBJ2-7 | TRBD2 | once | TRBV9 | CASSVEAGGSSYEQYF | TGTGCCAGCAGCGTAGAAGCGGGAGGCTCCTCCTACGAGCAGTACTTC
TRBJ2-7 | . | . | TRBV27 | CASSSFDEQYF | TGTGCCAGCAGTTCGTTCGACGAGCAGTACTTC
TRBJ2-5 | TRBD1 | . | TRBV28 | CASSPTGGETQYF | TGTGCCAGCAGTCCGACAGGGGGGGAGACCCAGTACTTC
TRBJ1-2 | . | . | TRBV6-6 | CASRGDSLYGYTF | TGTGCCAGCAGGGGAGACAGCCTCTATGGCTACACCTTC
TRBJ2-1 | TRBD2 | once | TRBV7-9 | CASSLELAGFDNEQFF | TGTGCCAGCAGCTTAGAACTAGCGGGATTTGACAATGAGCAGTTCTTC
TRBJ2-5 | . | . | TRBV7-9 | CASSMTKGTPEGQTQYF | TGTGCCAGCAGCATGACAAAGGGGACGCCCGAAGGGCAGACCCAGTACTTC
TRBJ2-5 | . | . | TRBV4-1 | CASSQAADLTWSETQYF | TGCGCCAGCAGCCAAGCCGCTGACTTGACGTGGTCAGAGACCCAGTACTTC
TRBJ1-2 | . | few | TRBV29-1 | CSVLDLGGYTF | TGCAGCGTCCTCGACTTGGGGGGCTACACCTTC
TRBJ1-5 | . | . | TRBV27 | CASSLGGGSNQPQHF | TGTGCCAGCAGTTTAGGAGGGGGTAGCAATCAGCCCCAGCATTTT
TRBJ2-7 | . | . | TRBV19 | CASSMGPGTYEQYF | TGTGCCAGTAGTATGGGGCCAGGGACATACGAGCAGTACTTC
TRBJ2-7 | . | . | TRBV27 | CASRSGGYEQYF | TGTGCCAGCAGATCAGGAGGATACGAGCAGTACTTC
TRBJ2-7 | . | . | TRBV21-1 | CASNGTGHSYEQYF | TGTGCCAGCAATGGGACAGGGCACTCCTACGAGCAGTACTTC
TRBJ2-3 | TRBD2 | . | TRBV5-6 | CASSLLLAGTDTQYF | TGTGCCAGCAGCTTGCTCCTAGCGGGCACAGATACGCAGTATTTT
TRBJ2-7 | TRBD2 | . | TRBV27 | CASSLDITTTSGSSYEQYF | TGTGCCAGCAGTTTAGACATCACGACGACTAGCGGGAGCTCCTACGAGCAGTACTTC
TRBJ2-1 | TRBD2 | . | TRBV27 | CASSFGLAGYNEQFF | TGTGCCAGCAGTTTCGGACTAGCGGGATACAATGAGCAGTTCTTC
TRBJ1-3 | . | . | TRBV28 | CASSLGSSSGNTIYF | TGTGCCAGCAGTTTGGGCAGCAGCTCTGGAAACACCATATATTTT
TRBJ2-6 | . | once | TRBV9 | CASSVFSGGASGANVLTF | TGTGCCAGCAGCGTATTCAGCGGAGGGGCCTCTGGGGCCAACGTCCTGACTTTC
TRBJ2-7 | . | . | TRBV2 | CASSGGQLGPSYEQYF | TGTGCCAGCAGCGGGGGACAGCTAGGCCCCTCCTACGAGCAGTACTTC
TRBJ1-5 | . | . | TRBV19 | CASRQTWGLNQPQHF | TGTGCCAGTAGGCAAACCTGGGGCCTCAATCAGCCCCAGCATTTT
TRBJ2-2 | TRBD2 | . | TRBV4-1 | CASSQVSSPLAGTGELFF | TGCGCCAGCAGCCAAGTGTCGAGCCCACTAGCGGGCACCGGGGAGCTGTTTTTT
TRBJ1-5 | . | . | TRBV19 | CASRGENQPQHF | TGTGCCAGTCGAGGGGAAAATCAGCCCCAGCATTTT
TRBJ2-1 | . | . | TRBV7-6 | CASSPGHNEQFF | TGTGCCAGCAGCCCCGGTCACAATGAGCAGTTCTTC
TRBJ2-7 | TRBD2 | . | TRBV10-3 | CAISETLTSGKTPYEQYF | TGTGCCATCAGTGAGACATTGACTAGCGGGAAGACCCCCTACGAGCAGTACTTC
TRBJ2-2 | . | . | TRBV11-2 | CASSPSVELFF | TGTGCCAGCAGCCCAAGCGTGGAACTGTTTTTT
TRBJ2-1 | TRBD2 | . | TRBV4-2 | CASSQGRLAGDNEQFF | TGTGCCAGCAGCCAAGGTCGTCTAGCGGGGGACAATGAGCAGTTCTTC
TRBJ2-4 | TRBD1 | . | TRBV2 | CASRDRDQNIQYF | TGTGCCAGCAGGGACAGGGACCAAAACATTCAGTACTTC
TRBJ1-2 | . | . | TRBV5-5 | CASSWGLGSTSNYGYTF | TGTGCCAGCAGCTGGGGCCTGGGGTCGACCTCCAACTATGGCTACACCTTC
TRBJ2-1 | . | . | TRBV20-1 | CSALGEQFF | TGCAGTGCTTTGGGGGAGCAGTTCTTC
TRBJ2-7 | TRBD2 | . | TRBV28 | CASSFRGLAYEQYF | TGTGCCAGCAGTTTCCGCGGACTAGCCTACGAGCAGTACTTC
TRBJ2-1 | TRBD2 | . | TRBV9 | CASSSSGRAPYNEQFF | TGTGCCAGCAGCTCAAGCGGGAGGGCCCCCTACAATGAGCAGTTCTTC
TRBJ1-1 | TRBD1 | . | TRBV25-1 | CASSSWTGTAFF | TGTGCCAGCAGTTCATGGACAGGGACCGCTTTCTTT
TRBJ1-3 | . | . | TRBV9 | CASSVDSSGNTIYF | TGTGCCAGCAGCGTGGACAGTTCTGGAAACACCATATATTTT
TRBJ2-6 | TRBD1 | . | TRBV13 | CASSDTGVGANVLTF | TGTGCCAGCAGCGACACAGGGGTCGGGGCCAACGTCCTGACTTTC
TRBJ2-3 | . | . | TRBV5-1 | CASSWRGRASDTQYF | TGCGCCAGCAGCTGGAGGGGGCGGGCGTCAGATACGCAGTATTTT
TRBJ2-5 | . | . | TRBV6-5 | CASSSSGDSGTQYF | TGTGCCAGCAGTTCCTCCGGTGACAGTGGGACCCAGTACTTC
TRBJ2-1 | . | . | TRBV1 | CTSSLPRAVRNNEQFF | TGCACCAGCAGCCTACCCAGGGCCGTAAGAAACAATGAGCAGTTCTTC
TRBJ2-1 | TRBD2 | . | TRBV7-6 | CASSLAGGPAEQFF | TGTGCCAGCAGCCTAGCGGGAGGGCCGGCTGAGCAGTTCTTC